This record covers a single T cell receptor (beta chain). Since the CDR3 does not end with the conserved phenylalanine or tryptophan, this likely comes from a read error. These data belong to a study of T-cell reconstitution after alpha-beta-depleted transplantation in children. Unique molecular identifiers were built into the TCRbeta library. TCRdb re-derived calls from the PCR reads in MiXCR, one entry per CDR3 protein. The sample consists of a few hundred thousand distinct CDR3 sequences, roughly 10% of them appearing once. This CDR3 region has 13 residues. Trimming shortened V by 4 bases and J by 1 base, and 10 bases separated the two germline ends. Germline V lookup: CDR1 GTSNPN, CDR2 SVGIG (reference sequence).

This sequence joins TRBV30 and TRBJ1-1, with no clear D. The sequence came from a human donor who donated a stem cell graft to a child with acute myeloid leukemia. Material: PBMCs from the stem cell graft donor, obtained from the stem cell graft. The CDR3 DNA is TGTGCCTGGACCACCGAGGGGAACACTGAAGCTTTCTTG. This translates into CAWTTEGNTEAFL.